Below, one T cell receptor beta chain is given with its context. This clone showed up just a few times. It lacks a known antigen. No base quality information exists; no much larger clone differs at one position. Library method: the immunoSEQ multiplex PCR assay. TCRdb provides this immuneACCESS table in a form limited to in-frame rearrangements. Some clones are lacking; in checked studies, under half of them reflect an unresolved V gene, and why the rest are absent is not known. The sample table records 1,500 to 2,000 clones; approximately 18% of these occur just once. Roughly 13% of the sample rests with the top ten. Counted from cysteine to phenylalanine, this CDR3 has 14 amino acids. Only CDR3 DNA remains: 42 bases, in frame from the first base. V lost 0 bases and J lost 10 bases; the stretch between them is 13 bases long. According to the germline V gene, CDR1 reads LGHNA and CDR2 reads YNFKEQ. This record comes from a study of tumour-infiltrating T cells in Burkitt lymphoma (dated by TCRdb to 2018 to 2020). Notes on the research overall: Clinical outcome was correlated with TCR repertoire data, and overall and progression-free survival were found to be predicted by productive clonality independently of established prognosticators, including age at diagnosis.

The rearranged segments are TRBV4-2 and TRBJ2-1; the D gene cannot be resolved beyond TRBD1 or TRBD2, each matching 5 bases. The sample taken for sequencing was tumor tissue. The sequence came from a human donor with diffuse large B-cell lymphoma. The CDR3 protein sequence reads: CASSQERARDEQFF. In nucleotide form, the sequence is TGTGCCAGCAGCCAAGAAAGGGCCCGGGACGAGCAGTTCTTC.